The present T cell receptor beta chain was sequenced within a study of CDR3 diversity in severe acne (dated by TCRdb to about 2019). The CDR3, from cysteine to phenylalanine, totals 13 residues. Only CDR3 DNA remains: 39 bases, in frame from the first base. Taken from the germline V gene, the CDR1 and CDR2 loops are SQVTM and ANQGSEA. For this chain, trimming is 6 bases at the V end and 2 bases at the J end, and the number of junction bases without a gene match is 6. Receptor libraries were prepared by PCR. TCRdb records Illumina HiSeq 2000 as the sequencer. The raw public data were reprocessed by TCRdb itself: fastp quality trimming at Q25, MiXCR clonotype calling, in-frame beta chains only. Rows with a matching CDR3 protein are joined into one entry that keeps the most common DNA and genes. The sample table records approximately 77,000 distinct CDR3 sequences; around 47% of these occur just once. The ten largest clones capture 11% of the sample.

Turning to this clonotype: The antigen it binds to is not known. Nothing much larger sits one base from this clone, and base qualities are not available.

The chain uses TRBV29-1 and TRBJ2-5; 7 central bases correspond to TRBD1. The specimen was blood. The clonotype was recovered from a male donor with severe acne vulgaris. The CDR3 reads CSVRTGLQETQYF. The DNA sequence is TGCAGCGTCCGGACAGGATTACAAGAGACCCAGTACTTC. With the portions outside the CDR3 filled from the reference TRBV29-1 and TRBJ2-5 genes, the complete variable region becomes SAVISQKPSRDICQRGTSLTIQCQVDSQVTMMFWYRQQPGQSLTLIATANQGSEATYESGFVIDKFPISRPNLTFSTLTVSNMSPEDSSIYLCSVRTGLQETQYFGPGTRLLVL.